This T cell receptor (beta chain) was retrieved from a study of post-analysis software for immune sequencing data. As for the study in general: Relapsing-remitting, secondary progressive and progressive-relapsing forms made up the multiple sclerosis disease courses.

cDNA libraries for TCR beta contained unique molecular identifiers. Some 500,000 cDNA molecules were recovered from an input of about 0.9 to 11 million T cells. Each CDR3 protein is one row after TCRdb ran MiXCR on the PCR reads. The data show some 700,000 distinct CDR3 sequences, with 55% to 60% seen just once and approximately 10% held by the top ten. Germline trimming cut 5 bases from V and 9 bases from J; bases unmatched to any gene: 8. This CDR3 is built from 14 residues. Germline V lookup: CDR1 SGHVS, CDR2 FQNEAQ. Study findings and constraints: Patients with multiple sclerosis recorded significantly lower normalized Chao1 diversity than controls, the study found. Strong co-clustering by F measure linked samples that shared a preparation batch. The five TRBV segments detected at higher frequency in patients than in controls included TRBV5-6, TRBV5-1 and TRBV20-1.

This clonotype was detected only a few times. The antigen is not known. Sequenced material: blood. The source of this sequence is a girl aged 2 to 10 with multiple sclerosis. This chain connects TRBV7-8 to TRBJ2-5; 11 bases map to TRBD2. CDR3: CASSPGTSGKAQYF. The CDR3 nucleotides read TGTGCCAGCAGCCCGGGGACTAGCGGAAAGGCCCAGTACTTC.